These T cell receptor beta chains were read from a single sample in a study of control samples from healthy donors and cancer patients. Clones were sequenced by immunoSEQ multiplex PCR, and TCRdb holds only the in-frame ones, with some missing. The sample consists of some 89,000 clones, around nine tenths of them appearing once. Sequencing was performed on blood. The receptor set was obtained from a man aged 25 to 45 in good health. Both conserved end residues are part of each CDR3. The order of the fields is D gene, V gene, J gene, clone size, CDR3 DNA, CDR3 protein. The D gene is left open where the match is weak. Some rows have no size entry. The others give once, few or many, or a class for an expanded clone.

.	TRBV5-1	TRBJ1-1	many	TGCGCCAGCAGCTTGGGCGGGGGGCCTTACACTGAAGCTTTCTTT	CASSLGGGPYTEAFF
.	TRBV30	TRBJ2-1	.	TGTGCCTGGAATAGACAGGGAGGGAATGAGCAGTTCTTC	CAWNRQGGNEQFF
TRBD2	TRBV28	TRBJ2-2	.	TGTGCCAGCAGTCCGGGGGGGTACACCGGGGAGCTGTTTTTT	CASSPGGYTGELFF
.	TRBV24-1	TRBJ2-3	.	TGTGCCACCAGTGATCCCCGGGGACCAGATACGCAGTATTTT	CATSDPRGPDTQYF
.	TRBV19	TRBJ1-1	.	TGTGCCAGTAGTCCAGCCCCGGGCGGCGGGGTGAACACTGAAGCTTTCTTT	CASSPAPGGGVNTEAFF
.	TRBV23-1	TRBJ2-3	.	TGCGCCAGCTGGGACGGGGAGGGGGGCACAGATACGCAGTATTTT	CASWDGEGGTDTQYF
.	TRBV29-1	TRBJ1-2	few	TGCAGCGTTGAAGATACAGCCTACTATGGCTACACCTTC	CSVEDTAYYGYTF
.	TRBV10-3	TRBJ2-5	.	TGTGCCATCGGAAGGGAAAAGACCCAGTACTTC	CAIGREKTQYF
TRBD2	TRBV9	TRBJ2-2	.	TGTGCCAGCAGCTCGCGGGGGGGCAACACCGGGGAGCTGTTTTTT	CASSSRGGNTGELFF
TRBD1	TRBV11-2	TRBJ2-3	once	TGTGCCAGCAGCTTTACCGGGACAGGGGGCTCAGATACGCAGTATTTT	CASSFTGTGGSDTQYF
.	TRBV5-1	TRBJ2-1	.	TGCGCCAGCAGCTTGACGGGGTCTTCCTACAATGAGCAGTTCTTC	CASSLTGSSYNEQFF
.	TRBV6-6	TRBJ1-2	.	TGTGCCAGCAATCCGACGGATGAGACCTATGGCTACACCTTC	CASNPTDETYGYTF
TRBD1	TRBV19	TRBJ1-1	.	TGTGCCAGTAGTGACAGGGGCAGGGACACTGAAGCTTTCTTT	CASSDRGRDTEAFF
TRBD2	TRBV5-4	TRBJ2-7	many	TGTGCCAGCAGCTCCCCCATCGCCGGGACTAGCGGGGGAAGGAACGAGCAGTACTTC	CASSSPIAGTSGGRNEQYF
.	TRBV4-1	TRBJ1-6	few	TGCGCCAGCAGCCAAGAAATGTATTCACCCCTCCACTTT	CASSQEMYSPLHF
TRBD2	TRBV19	TRBJ2-2	few	TGTGCCAGTAGTATTCTAACTAGCGGGGACACCGGGGAGCTGTTTTTT	CASSILTSGDTGELFF
TRBD1	TRBV25-1	TRBJ2-3	.	TGTGCCAGCAGGAACAGGGGATCTAGCACAGATACGCAGTATTTT	CASRNRGSSTDTQYF
.	TRBV19	TRBJ1-1	few	TGTGCCAGTAGTATAGCGAAGGGAGGAGCTTTCTTT	CASSIAKGGAFF
.	TRBV6-4	TRBJ2-5	.	TGTGCCAGCAGTGCCTCCTCGGGGCAAGAGACCCAGTACTTC	CASSASSGQETQYF
.	TRBV6-5	TRBJ1-4	once	TGTGCCAGCAGTTACCGCCCAGCGGGGGATGAAAAACTGTTTTTT	CASSYRPAGDEKLFF
.	TRBV7-8	TRBJ2-6	.	TGTGCCAGCAGCTACCGGGGAGGGGCCAACGTCCTGACTTTC	CASSYRGGANVLTF
TRBD2	TRBV29-1	TRBJ2-5	.	TGCAGCGTTAACCTAGCGGGGGTTGGGGAGACCCAGTACTTC	CSVNLAGVGETQYF
.	TRBV5-4	TRBJ2-3	.	TGTGCCAGCAGCTTGGTTGCTAGCGGCACAGATACGCAGTATTTT	CASSLVASGTDTQYF
.	TRBV6-5	TRBJ1-2	once	TGTGCCAGCAGACCAGACCGGTACTATGGCTACACCTTC	CASRPDRYYGYTF
.	TRBV18	TRBJ2-3	.	TGTGCCAGCTCACCAAAGCCTCTTGATACGCAGTATTTT	CASSPKPLDTQYF
.	TRBV28	TRBJ1-5	many	TGTGCCAGCAGGTTAGGGGGGGACGGTAGCAATCAGCCCCAGCATTTT	CASRLGGDGSNQPQHF
TRBD1	TRBV19	TRBJ1-2	.	TGTGCCAGTACTCGGACAGGGACGATAAACTATGGCTACACCTTC	CASTRTGTINYGYTF
.	TRBV10-1	TRBJ2-3	.	TGCGCCAGCAGCCGGGCCCCGAGCACAGATACGCAGTATTTT	CASSRAPSTDTQYF
.	TRBV7-2	TRBJ1-1	.	TGTGCCAGCAGCTTAAGAGGGACCACTGAAGCTTTCTTT	CASSLRGTTEAFF
TRBD1	TRBV6-5	TRBJ1-6	.	TGTGCCAGCAGTTACTTGGGACAGGAGTATTCACCCCTCCACTTT	CASSYLGQEYSPLHF
TRBD1	TRBV10-1	TRBJ2-3	.	TGCGCCAGCAGTGATCCCGAACCGGGACAGGGGAACGCAGATACGCAGTATTTT	CASSDPEPGQGNADTQYF
.	TRBV11-3	TRBJ1-5	.	TGTGCCAGCAGCTTAGCGGGATATAATCAGCCCCAGCATTTT	CASSLAGYNQPQHF
.	TRBV2	TRBJ2-4	.	TGTGCCAGCGGTGGTCAGGCCAAAAACATTCAGTACTTC	CASGGQAKNIQYF
.	TRBV5-5	TRBJ2-1	few	TGTGCCAGCAGCTTTGGGGATTCCAACGACAATGAGCAGTTCTTC	CASSFGDSNDNEQFF
.	TRBV18	TRBJ1-1	.	TGTGCCAGCTCACCACAGGGAATTGAAGCTTTCTTT	CASSPQGIEAFF
TRBD2	TRBV7-8	TRBJ2-5	.	TGTGCCAGCAGCTTAGAGGCTAGCGGGGGCGGGGAGACCCAGTACTTC	CASSLEASGGGETQYF
.	TRBV12-3/TRBV12-4	TRBJ1-1	.	TGTGCCAGCAGTACGGACCTGTATCCTGAAGCTTTCTTT	CASSTDLYPEAFF
.	TRBV5-1	TRBJ1-2	.	TGCGCCAGCAGCTTGGCCTTACAGGACTATGGCTACACCTTC	CASSLALQDYGYTF
.	TRBV7-2	TRBJ2-5	.	TGTGCCAGCAGCTGGGGGGGCCAGGAGACCCAGTACTTC	CASSWGGQETQYF
.	TRBV2	TRBJ1-1	.	TGTGCCAGCAGCCTGGACGGTATGAACACTGAAGCTTTCTTT	CASSLDGMNTEAFF
TRBD2	TRBV6-5	TRBJ2-1	.	TGTGCCAGCAGTCAGCGGGGGGCGTTTTACAATGATCAGTTCTTC	CASSQRGAFYNDQFF
.	TRBV5-4	TRBJ1-2	.	TGTGCCAGCAGCTTGGCGGGGGGCGGCTATGGCTACACCTTC	CASSLAGGGYGYTF
TRBD1	TRBV24-1	TRBJ2-1	.	TGTGCCACCAGTGACCCCTCCGGGACAGCGTACAATGAGCAGTTCTTC	CATSDPSGTAYNEQFF
.	TRBV19	TRBJ1-5	.	TGTGCCAGTACTATAGGGGGCAATCAGCCCCAGCATTTT	CASTIGGNQPQHF
TRBD1	TRBV19	TRBJ2-1	.	TGTGCCAGCAGACAGGGGGGGACCTACAATGAGCAGTTCTTC	CASRQGGTYNEQFF
.	TRBV27	TRBJ2-1	.	TGTGCCAGCAGGAACAGCCTGGATGAGCAGTTCTTC	CASRNSLDEQFF
.	TRBV12-3/TRBV12-4	TRBJ1-3	once	TGTGCCAGCAGCCTGGACGGAAACACCATATATTTT	CASSLDGNTIYF
.	TRBV6-2/TRBV6-3	TRBJ1-5	.	TGTGCCAGCAGCTTTATTGGGGATCAGCCCCAGCATTTT	CASSFIGDQPQHF